This is a list of T cell receptor beta chains from one sample in a study of cytomegalovirus exposure and HLA in healthy donors. The method was immunoSEQ multiplex PCR; TCRdb's version includes in-frame clones alone and lacks a portion of them. The sample includes about 120,000 clones, approximately 80% of them seen just once. The specimen was PBMCs. These receptors originate from a male donor in good health and CMV-seronegative. CDR3s include the opening cysteine and the closing phenylalanine or tryptophan. Fields, in order: J gene, V gene, D gene, CDR3 protein. D genes are given only for firm matches.

TRBJ1-1	TRBV18	NA	CASSPHPGGEAFF
TRBJ1-1	TRBV7-9	NA	CSSSRGNTEAFF
TRBJ1-2	TRBV18	TRBD1	CASSPWDRDYGYTF
TRBJ2-5	TRBV6-5	NA	CASSQQEIETQYF
TRBJ2-5	TRBV19	NA	CASSPASAQETQYF
TRBJ2-2	TRBV9	TRBD1	CASSAPPGTGATGELFF
TRBJ1-1	TRBV18	TRBD1	CASSPWGQMNTEAFF
TRBJ2-6	TRBV6-5	TRBD2	CASSYRGVSGANVLTF
TRBJ1-5	TRBV6-5	NA	CASSWGGLGPQHF
TRBJ2-2	TRBV7-9	NA	CASSLVLPGELFF
TRBJ2-5	TRBV4-3	TRBD1	CASSPLTGDQETQYF
TRBJ1-1	TRBV6-5	NA	CASSYRAFGNTEAFF
TRBJ2-3	TRBV19	TRBD1	CASSWTGQGPDTQYF
TRBJ2-1	TRBV6-5	NA	CASSYDSKIYNEQFF
TRBJ1-1	TRBV11-2	NA	CASSWALLPGNTEAFF
TRBJ1-1	TRBV7-8	NA	CASSLKGQAYLMNTEAFF
TRBJ1-1	TRBV11-3	TRBD1	CASRKDRGNTEAFF
TRBJ2-7	TRBV5-5	TRBD2	CASSLVPGGSYEQYF
TRBJ1-2	TRBV4-3	TRBD1	CASSQDGAGGQYGYTF
TRBJ2-1	TRBV30	TRBD2	CAWSATSGDVNEQFF
TRBJ1-2	TRBV4-3	NA	CASSQVSGSNYGYTF
TRBJ2-7	TRBV14	NA	CASSWAGPPYEQYF
TRBJ2-3	TRBV7-6	NA	CASSSGVKPGTDTQYF
TRBJ1-1	TRBV30	TRBD1	CAWSTRGQGWGEAFF
TRBJ1-4	TRBV7-6	NA	CASSLDAGQRRYATNEKLFF
TRBJ2-5	TRBV6-6	NA	CASSPRQAQETQYF
TRBJ2-1	TRBV6-4	TRBD2	CASSDKTSGYNEQFF
TRBJ1-1	TRBV2	NA	CASSENRLPSAFF
TRBJ2-5	TRBV4-1	NA	CASSQDGAAQETQYF
TRBJ2-1	TRBV6-5	TRBD1	CASRPRTGSYNEQFF
TRBJ1-1	TRBV7-6	NA	CASSSAGSYTEAFF
TRBJ2-2	TRBV6-4	TRBD1	CASSGGQDTGELFF
TRBJ2-7	TRBV2	TRBD2	CASSEWGTSGNDEQYF
TRBJ1-5	TRBV5-6	NA	CASSLSGAEQPQHF